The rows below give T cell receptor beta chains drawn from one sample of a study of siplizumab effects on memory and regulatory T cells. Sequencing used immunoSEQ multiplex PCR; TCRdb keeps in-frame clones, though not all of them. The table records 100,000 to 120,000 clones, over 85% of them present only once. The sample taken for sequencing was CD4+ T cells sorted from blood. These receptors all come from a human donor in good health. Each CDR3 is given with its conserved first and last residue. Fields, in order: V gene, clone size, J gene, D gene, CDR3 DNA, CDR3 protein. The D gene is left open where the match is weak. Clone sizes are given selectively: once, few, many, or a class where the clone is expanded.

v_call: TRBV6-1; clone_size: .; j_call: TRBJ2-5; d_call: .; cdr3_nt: TGTGCCAGCAGTGACGGACTAAGTGGAAGGGCCCAGTACTTC; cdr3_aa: CASSDGLSGRAQYF
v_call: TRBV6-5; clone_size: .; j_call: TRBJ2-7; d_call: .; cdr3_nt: TGTGCCAGCAGTTACTCCAGGGAAGGCTACGAGCAGTACTTC; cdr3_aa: CASSYSREGYEQYF
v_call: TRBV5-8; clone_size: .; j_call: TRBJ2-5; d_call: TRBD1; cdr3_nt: TGTGCCAGCAGCGCAGGACAGGGCGGAGAGACCCAGTACTTC; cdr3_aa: CASSAGQGGETQYF
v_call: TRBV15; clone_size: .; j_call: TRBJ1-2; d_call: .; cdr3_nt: TGTGCCACCAGCAGGGGGACGACCTATGGCTACACCTTC; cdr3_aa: CATSRGTTYGYTF
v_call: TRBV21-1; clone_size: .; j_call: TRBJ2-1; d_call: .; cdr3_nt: TGTGCCAGCAGCACCACTAGCGGGTGCAATGCAGAGCAGTTCTTC; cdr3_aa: CASSTTSGCNAEQFF
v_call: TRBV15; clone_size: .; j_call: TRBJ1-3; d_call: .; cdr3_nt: TGTGCCACCAGCAGAGATCGGGCGGCTGGAAACACCATATATTTT; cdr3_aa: CATSRDRAAGNTIYF
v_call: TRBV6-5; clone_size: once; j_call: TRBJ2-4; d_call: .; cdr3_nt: TGTGCCAGCAAGGGGACGGGTGGTGTCAACATTCAGTACTTC; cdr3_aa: CASKGTGGVNIQYF
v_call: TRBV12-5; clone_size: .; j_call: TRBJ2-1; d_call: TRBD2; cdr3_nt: TGTGCTAGTGGTTTACCTAGCGGCCTCCTGTACAATGAGCAGTTCTTC; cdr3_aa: CASGLPSGLLYNEQFF
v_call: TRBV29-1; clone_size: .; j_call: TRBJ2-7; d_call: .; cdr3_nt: TGCAGCGCTTGGGGCCCAGATTACGGGACGCCACTATCCTACGAGCAGTACTTC; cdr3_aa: CSAWGPDYGTPLSYEQYF
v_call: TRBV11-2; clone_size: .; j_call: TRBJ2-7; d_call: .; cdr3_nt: TGTGCCAGCAGCTTTTTTAGCCGGGGCTCCTACGAGCAGTACTTC; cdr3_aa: CASSFFSRGSYEQYF
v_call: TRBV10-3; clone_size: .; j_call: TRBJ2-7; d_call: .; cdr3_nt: TGTGCCATCACAGTCACAGGGACTTACGAGCAGTACTTC; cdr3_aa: CAITVTGTYEQYF
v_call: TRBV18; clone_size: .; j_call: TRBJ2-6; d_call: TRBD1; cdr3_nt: TGTGCCAGCTCGTCGGGACAGGGAAACTCTGGGGCCAACGTCCTGACTTTC; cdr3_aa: CASSSGQGNSGANVLTF
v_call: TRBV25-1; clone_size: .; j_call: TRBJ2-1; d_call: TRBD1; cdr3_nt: TGTGCCAGCAGTGGGACAGGGACCGCGTCTGAGCAGTTCTTC; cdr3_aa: CASSGTGTASEQFF
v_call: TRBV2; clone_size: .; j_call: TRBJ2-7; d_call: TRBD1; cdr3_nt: TGTGCCAGCAGGGGGGACAGCTACTACGAGCAGTACTTC; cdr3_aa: CASRGDSYYEQYF
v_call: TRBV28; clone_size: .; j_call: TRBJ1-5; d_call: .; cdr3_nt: TGTGCCAGCAGTTTAATCCGTAAGGGGATGAGTCAGCCCCAGCATTTT; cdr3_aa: CASSLIRKGMSQPQHF
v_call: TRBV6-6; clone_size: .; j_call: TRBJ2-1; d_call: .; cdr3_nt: TGTGCCAGCATTAGAGGCTCAAACAATGAGCAGTTCTTC; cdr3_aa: CASIRGSNNEQFF
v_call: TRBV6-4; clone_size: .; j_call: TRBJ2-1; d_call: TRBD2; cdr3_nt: TGTGCCAGCAGTATAGCGGGAGAACCCTACAATGAGCAGTTCTTC; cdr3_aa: CASSIAGEPYNEQFF
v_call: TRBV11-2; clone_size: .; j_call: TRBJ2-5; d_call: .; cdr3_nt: TGTGCCAGCAGCTTCAGTAAGACTCACCAAGAGACCCAGTACTTC; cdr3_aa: CASSFSKTHQETQYF
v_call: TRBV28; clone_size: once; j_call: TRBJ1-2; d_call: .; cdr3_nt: TGTGCCAGCAGCGACTGGGGGAGCGGCTACACCTTC; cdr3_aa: CASSDWGSGYTF
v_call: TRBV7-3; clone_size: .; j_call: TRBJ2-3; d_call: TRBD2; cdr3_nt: TGTGCCAGCAGCTCGAGCGGGAGGGTAGGAGATACGCAGTATTTT; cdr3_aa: CASSSSGRVGDTQYF
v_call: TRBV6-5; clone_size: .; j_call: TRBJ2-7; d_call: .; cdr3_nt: TGTGCCAGCACCCCGGCGAATGGATACCAGCAGTACTTC; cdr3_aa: CASTPANGYQQYF
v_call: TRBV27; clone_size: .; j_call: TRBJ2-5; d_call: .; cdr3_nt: TGTGGGGTCGGCTTCCAAGAGACCCAGTACTTC; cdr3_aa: CGVGFQETQYF
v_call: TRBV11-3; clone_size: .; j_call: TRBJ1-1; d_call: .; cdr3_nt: TGTGCCAGCAGCTTGGGTTCCCAGGTAGCTTTCTTT; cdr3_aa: CASSLGSQVAFF
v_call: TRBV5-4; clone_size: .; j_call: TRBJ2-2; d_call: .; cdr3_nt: TGTGCCACTCCCAGGGGGAACACCGGGGAGCTGTTTTTT; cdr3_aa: CATPRGNTGELFF
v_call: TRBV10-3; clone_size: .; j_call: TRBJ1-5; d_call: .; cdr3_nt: TGTGCCATCAGTGAGTCAGACAGCGGGAGTAGTCATCAGCCCCAGCATTTT; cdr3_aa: CAISESDSGSSHQPQHF
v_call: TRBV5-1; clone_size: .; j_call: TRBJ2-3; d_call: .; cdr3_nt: TGCGCCAGCAGCCCGGGGGACGGATACACAGATACGCAGTATTTT; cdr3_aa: CASSPGDGYTDTQYF
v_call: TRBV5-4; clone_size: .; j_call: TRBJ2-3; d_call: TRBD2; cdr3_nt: TGTGCCAGCAGCTTTCGACTAGCGGGAGGGCCGGATACGCAGTATTTT; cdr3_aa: CASSFRLAGGPDTQYF
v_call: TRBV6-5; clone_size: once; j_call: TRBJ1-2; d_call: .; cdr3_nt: TGTGCCAGCAGTCGGACCTCTAACTATGGCTACACCTTC; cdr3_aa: CASSRTSNYGYTF
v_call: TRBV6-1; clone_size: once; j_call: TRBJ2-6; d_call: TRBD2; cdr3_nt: TGTGCCATCAGTGATTCTACTAGCGGTGCTGGGGCCAACGTCCTGACTTTC; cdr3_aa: CAISDSTSGAGANVLTF
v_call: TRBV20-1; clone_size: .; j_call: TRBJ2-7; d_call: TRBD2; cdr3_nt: TGCAGCGGGGGGGCTGTCTACGAGCAGTACTTC; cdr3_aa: CSGGAVYEQYF
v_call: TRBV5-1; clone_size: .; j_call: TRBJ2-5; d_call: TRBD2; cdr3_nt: TGCGCCAGCAGCTTGGGGGCCAGCGGGAGGGCCGCGGGTGAGACCCAGTACTTC; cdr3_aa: CASSLGASGRAAGETQYF
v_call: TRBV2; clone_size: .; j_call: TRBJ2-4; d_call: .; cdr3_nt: TGTGCCAGCTCAGGGGAGTTAAACATTCAGTACTTC; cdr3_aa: CASSGELNIQYF
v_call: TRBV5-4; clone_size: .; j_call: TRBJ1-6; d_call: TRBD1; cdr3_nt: TGTGCCAGCAGCTTGGTTACGACAGGGAATTCACCCCTCCACTTT; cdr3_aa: CASSLVTTGNSPLHF
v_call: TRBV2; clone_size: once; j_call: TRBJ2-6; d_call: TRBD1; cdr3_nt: TGTGCCAGCAGCAACAGGGGCTCTGGGGCCAACGTCCTGACTTTC; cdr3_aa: CASSNRGSGANVLTF
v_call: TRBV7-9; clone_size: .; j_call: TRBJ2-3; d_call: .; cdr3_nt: TGTGCCAGCAGCTTAGCCATGTGGGGCACAGATACGCAGTATTTT; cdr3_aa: CASSLAMWGTDTQYF
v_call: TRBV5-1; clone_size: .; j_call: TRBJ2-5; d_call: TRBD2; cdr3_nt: TGCGCCAGCAACCCCGGGGGGGCGGGGAAAGAGACCCAGTACTTC; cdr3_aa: CASNPGGAGKETQYF